This T cell receptor beta chain was sequenced in a study of blood T cell repertoires in COVID-19. Study information: The study drew acute and convalescent COVID-19 samples from the United States, Italy and Spain. In each case, the material was cDNA or gDNA derived from T cells, B-cell-depleted T cells, or PBMCs.

Clones were read by immunoSEQ multiplex PCR, and TCRdb kept only the in-frame ones, dropping some. The sample yields under 200,000 clones, about 90% seen once. This CDR3 spans 14 amino acids. Germline CDR1 reads SGHRS; CDR2 reads YFSETQ. The V end lost 0 bases, the J end lost 1 base, and 6 bases lay between the germline ends. The sequenced material came from peripheral blood. This sequence originates from a young man with active or convalescent COVID-19. The V gene is TRBV5-1, the J gene TRBJ2-3; possible D gene TRBD2, 6 bases. For the CDR3, the DNA is TGCGCCAGCAGCTTGGTAGCGGGCACAGATACGCAGTATTTT. Translation: CASSLVAGTDTQYF.